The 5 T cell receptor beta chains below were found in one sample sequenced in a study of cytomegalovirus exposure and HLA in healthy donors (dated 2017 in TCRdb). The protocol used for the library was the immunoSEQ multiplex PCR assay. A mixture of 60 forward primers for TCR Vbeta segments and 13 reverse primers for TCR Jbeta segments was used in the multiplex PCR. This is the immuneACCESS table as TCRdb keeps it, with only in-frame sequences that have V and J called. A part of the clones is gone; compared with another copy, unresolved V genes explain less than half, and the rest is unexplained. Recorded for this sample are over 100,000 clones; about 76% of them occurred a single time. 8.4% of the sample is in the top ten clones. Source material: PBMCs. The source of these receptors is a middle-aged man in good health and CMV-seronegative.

The CDR3 DNA reads as TGCGCCAGCAGCCAAGTTTTGGAGGATACGCAGTATTTT. Its protein product is CASSQVLEDTQYF. This sequence joins TRBV4-1 and TRBJ2-3; D gene ambiguous. V was pared by 1 base and J by 6 bases, with 8 bases between. This CDR3 region has 13 residues. Germline V gene sequence: CDR1 MGHRA, CDR2 YSYEKL.

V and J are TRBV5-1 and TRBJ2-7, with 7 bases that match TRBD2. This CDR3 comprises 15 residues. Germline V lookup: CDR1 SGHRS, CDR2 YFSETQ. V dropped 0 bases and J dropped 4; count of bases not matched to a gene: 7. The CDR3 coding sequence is TGCGCCAGCAGCTTGGAGGCTCTGGGGGGGTACGAGCAGTACTTC. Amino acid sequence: CASSLEALGGYEQYF.

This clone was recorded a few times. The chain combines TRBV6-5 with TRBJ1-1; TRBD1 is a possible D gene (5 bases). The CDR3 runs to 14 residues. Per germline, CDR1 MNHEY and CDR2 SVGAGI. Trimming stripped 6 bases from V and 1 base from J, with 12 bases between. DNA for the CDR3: TGTGCCAGCAGGGCAGGGTATGGGAACACTGAAGCTTTCTTT. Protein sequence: CASRAGYGNTEAFF.

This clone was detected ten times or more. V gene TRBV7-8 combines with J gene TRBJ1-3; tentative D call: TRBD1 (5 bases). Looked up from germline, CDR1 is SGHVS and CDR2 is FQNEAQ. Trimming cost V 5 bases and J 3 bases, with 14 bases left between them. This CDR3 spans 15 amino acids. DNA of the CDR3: TGTGCCAGCAGCCAAATTCAGGGCAGTGGAAACACCATATATTTT. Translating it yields CASSQIQGSGNTIYF.

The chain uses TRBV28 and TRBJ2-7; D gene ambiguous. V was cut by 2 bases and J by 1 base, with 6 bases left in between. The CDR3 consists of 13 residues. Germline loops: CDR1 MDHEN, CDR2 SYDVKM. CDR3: CASSLHNSYEQYF. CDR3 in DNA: TGTGCCAGCAGTTTACACAATTCCTACGAGCAGTACTTC.